A selection of T cell receptor beta chains follows, all from one sample in a study of CD8+ T cells in alopecia areata. TCRdb keeps only in-frame clones here, not all; method: immunoSEQ multiplex PCR. The data show around 190,000 clones, 56% seen once. Input material: CD8+ T cells sorted from blood. The receptors were sampled from a human donor in good health. Both conserved end residues are part of each CDR3. D genes are given only for firm matches. Only some rows state a clone size, as once, few, many or a class for expanded clones.

d_call j_call clone_size v_call cdr3_aa cdr3_nt
NA TRBJ1-2 NA TRBV12-5 CASGQDADYGYTF TGTGCTAGTGGTCAAGACGCGGACTATGGCTACACCTTC
NA TRBJ2-4 NA TRBV29-1 CSVDGRGSENIQYF TGCAGCGTTGATGGCCGGGGCTCCGAAAACATTCAGTACTTC
NA TRBJ1-1 NA TRBV11-1 CASSLPRGSDTEAFF TGTGCCAGCAGCTTACCCAGGGGATCTGACACTGAAGCTTTCTTT
NA TRBJ1-4 NA TRBV23-1 CAPVGRGPNEKLFF TGCGCTCCAGTAGGGCGGGGTCCTAATGAAAAACTGTTTTTT
NA TRBJ2-7 NA TRBV2 CASSETGLSDYEQYF TGTGCCAGCAGTGAAACAGGGTTATCGGATTACGAGCAGTACTTC
NA TRBJ2-7 NA TRBV15 CATSRGAGNYEQYF TGTGCCACCAGCAGGGGGGCCGGGAACTACGAGCAGTACTTC
TRBD1 TRBJ2-3 NA TRBV5-4 CASGAGTASTDTQYF TGTGCCAGCGGAGCCGGGACAGCTAGCACAGATACGCAGTATTTT
NA TRBJ1-2 NA TRBV6-6 CASSYYPGANYGYTF TGTGCCAGCAGTTACTACCCAGGGGCTAACTATGGCTACACCTTC
NA TRBJ1-2 NA TRBV4-1 CASSQVSGPTGYTF TGCGCCAGCAGCCAAGTGTCGGGCCCGACAGGATACACCTTC
NA TRBJ1-1 few TRBV19 CASSLSRNTEAFF TGTGCCAGTAGTCTTAGTCGGAACACTGAAGCTTTCTTT
NA TRBJ1-1 NA TRBV4-1 CASSQGDTEAFF TGCGCCAGCAGCCAAGGGGACACTGAAGCTTTCTTT
NA TRBJ1-1 NA TRBV2 CASSEGGRGSSLSEAFF TGTGCCAGCAGTGAAGGGGGGAGGGGATCTAGTTTATCTGAAGCTTTCTTT
NA TRBJ2-7 NA TRBV7-8 CASSLRRSSYEQYF TGTGCCAGCAGCTTAAGGAGGAGCTCCTACGAGCAGTACTTC
NA TRBJ1-5 NA TRBV29-1 CSARDGSGPQHF TGTAGCGCCAGGGACGGCTCGGGGCCCCAGCATTTT
TRBD2 TRBJ2-1 few TRBV7-9 CASSSETGLVYNEQFF TGTGCCAGCAGCTCAGAAACGGGACTAGTCTACAATGAGCAGTTCTTC
NA TRBJ1-2 NA TRBV9 CASTGGEINYGYTF TGTGCCAGCACCGGGGGGGAGATTAACTATGGCTACACCTTC
NA TRBJ2-7 few TRBV29-1 CSVEIGNEQYF TGCAGCGTTGAAATAGGGAACGAGCAGTACTTC
NA TRBJ2-2 NA TRBV4-1 CASSPGATRGGELFF TGCGCCAGCAGCCCGGGGGCGACTCGGGGCGGGGAGCTGTTTTTT
NA TRBJ1-1 NA TRBV4-1 CASSQGFRGAEGNTEAFF TGCGCCAGCAGCCAGGGGTTTAGGGGGGCGGAGGGGAACACTGAAGCTTTCTTT
TRBD1 TRBJ1-1 few TRBV19 CASSMGQLDTEAFF TGTGCCAGTAGTATGGGACAGTTGGACACTGAAGCTTTCTTT
NA TRBJ2-7 few TRBV10-3 CAISETENYEQYF TGTGCCATCAGTGAGACGGAAAACTACGAGCAGTACTTC
NA TRBJ2-1 NA TRBV2 CASSRNRGYNEQFF TGTGCCAGCAGTAGGAATCGTGGGTACAATGAGCAGTTCTTC
TRBD1 TRBJ1-1 NA TRBV27 CASSYYRGTEAFF TGTGCCAGCAGTTATTACAGGGGAACTGAAGCTTTCTTT
NA TRBJ2-1 NA TRBV2 CASRGRDTYNEQFF TGTGCCAGCAGAGGGAGGGACACCTACAATGAGCAGTTCTTC
TRBD1 TRBJ1-2 NA TRBV27 CASSSGQGYGYTF TGTGCCAGCAGTTCCGGACAGGGCTATGGCTACACCTTC
NA TRBJ1-1 NA TRBV6-5 CASRLLMNTEAFF TGTGCCAGCAGGCTTTTAATGAACACTGAAGCTTTCTTT
NA TRBJ1-4 NA TRBV30 CAWGGWETNEKLFF TGTGCCTGGGGGGGTTGGGAAACTAATGAAAAACTGTTTTTT
NA TRBJ1-4 NA TRBV4-1 CASSPSQNRPEKLFF TGCGCCAGCAGCCCCAGCCAGAATAGACCCGAAAAACTGTTTTTT
NA TRBJ2-5 few TRBV10-3 CATMTNQETQYF TGTGCCACCATGACTAACCAAGAGACCCAGTACTTC
NA TRBJ2-2 NA TRBV5-6 CASSLSGASPGELFF TGTGCCAGCAGCTTATCCGGGGCCTCCCCCGGGGAGCTGTTTTTT
NA TRBJ1-2 few TRBV6-5 CASSYSSTDRYGYTF TGTGCCAGCAGTTACTCTTCGACGGATCGCTATGGCTACACCTTC
NA TRBJ2-7 NA TRBV7-8 CASSLEGTVTYEQYF TGTGCCAGCAGCTTAGAGGGGACGGTAACCTACGAGCAGTACTTC
NA TRBJ2-1 NA TRBV7-9 CASSPAPEQFF TGTGCCAGCAGCCCTGCCCCCGAGCAGTTCTTC
NA TRBJ2-7 NA TRBV29-1 CSVVLAAYYEQYF TGCAGCGTTGTACTCGCAGCTTACTACGAGCAGTACTTC
TRBD1 TRBJ2-7 few TRBV7-6 CASSYRGNKGYEQYF TGTGCCAGCAGCTACAGGGGAAACAAGGGCTACGAGCAGTACTTC
TRBD1 TRBJ2-3 NA TRBV10-2 CASMEDRGWTDTQYF TGCGCCAGCATGGAGGACAGGGGTTGGACAGATACGCAGTATTTT
TRBD2 TRBJ2-7 NA TRBV5-4 CASRTGGENYEQYF TGTGCCAGCAGGACCGGGGGGGAGAACTACGAGCAGTACTTC
NA TRBJ2-3 few TRBV29-1 CSGEGGPDTQYF TGCAGCGGAGAGGGGGGCCCAGATACGCAGTATTTT
NA TRBJ1-6 NA TRBV9 CASSVWAGDNSPLHF TGTGCCAGCAGCGTGTGGGCAGGCGACAATTCACCCCTCCACTTT
NA TRBJ2-3 NA TRBV25-1 CASSEYSRDTQYF TGTGCCAGCAGTGAATACAGCCGGGATACGCAGTATTTT
TRBD1 TRBJ1-2 few TRBV7-9 CASSPGGGGRNGYTF TGTGCCAGCAGCCCAGGGGGCGGGGGAAGGAATGGCTACACCTTC
NA TRBJ1-2 NA TRBV5-1 CASSLDKHYTF TGCGCCAGCAGCTTGGACAAGCACTACACCTTC
NA TRBJ1-5 NA TRBV19 CATTSTYGNQPQHF TGTGCCACCACATCAACCTATGGCAATCAGCCCCAGCATTTT
NA TRBJ2-1 NA TRBV5-6 CASSGDDREQFF TGTGCCAGCAGCGGAGACGACCGGGAGCAGTTCTTC
TRBD1 TRBJ2-7 NA TRBV7-9 CATATGNYEQYF TGTGCCACCGCGACAGGGAACTACGAGCAGTACTTC
NA TRBJ2-7 NA TRBV27 CASSALIAVSSYEQYF TGTGCCAGCAGTGCTTTAATAGCGGTGAGCTCCTACGAGCAGTACTTC
NA TRBJ1-1 NA TRBV13 CASSIGVTEAFF TGTGCCAGCAGCATCGGGGTGACTGAAGCTTTCTTT
TRBD1 TRBJ1-6 NA TRBV4-1 CASRTGGGNSPLHF TGCGCCAGCAGGACAGGGGGTGGAAATTCACCCCTCCACTTT
NA TRBJ2-1 few TRBV7-9 CATEHGPNEQFF TGTGCCACCGAACACGGTCCCAATGAGCAGTTCTTC
TRBD1 TRBJ2-1 NA TRBV29-1 CSVGIGQVYNEQFF TGCAGCGTCGGGATAGGACAGGTATACAATGAGCAGTTCTTC
NA TRBJ2-1 NA TRBV27 CASSPIEGVRDEQFF TGTGCCAGCAGCCCTATCGAAGGGGTTAGGGATGAGCAGTTCTTC
TRBD2 TRBJ2-5 few TRBV11-2 CASSSPGGGETQYF TGTGCCAGCAGCTCCCCCGGGGGGGGAGAGACCCAGTACTTC
NA TRBJ1-1 NA TRBV29-1 CSVEVAGYHGAFF TGCAGCGTTGAAGTGGCGGGTTATCATGGAGCTTTCTTT
TRBD2 TRBJ2-3 NA TRBV9 CASSVSGGGTYTDTQYF TGTGCCAGCAGCGTATCCGGCGGGGGGACCTACACAGATACGCAGTATTTT
NA TRBJ2-2 NA TRBV29-1 CSVGRNTGELFF TGCAGCGTTGGACGGAACACCGGGGAGCTGTTTTTT
TRBD1 TRBJ2-1 NA TRBV11-2 CASSPDRAHEQFF TGTGCCAGCAGCCCCGACAGGGCCCATGAGCAGTTCTTC
NA TRBJ2-7 few TRBV2 CASSVSEQYF TGTGCCAGCAGTGTAAGCGAGCAGTACTTC
NA TRBJ1-1 NA TRBV30 CARKDGGAYTEAFF TGTGCCCGAAAAGATGGGGGGGCTTACACTGAAGCTTTCTTT
TRBD2 TRBJ2-1 NA TRBV13 CASSYPTSGGVVYNEQFF TGTGCCAGCAGCTACCCGACTAGCGGGGGGGTCGTCTACAATGAGCAGTTCTTC
TRBD2 TRBJ2-2 NA TRBV5-1 CASMPRGDTGELFF TGCGCCAGCATGCCCCGGGGGGACACCGGGGAGCTGTTTTTT